This T cell receptor beta chain was captured in a study of blood T cell repertoires in COVID-19 (dated by TCRdb to the early 2020s). Study-wide context: The collaborator samples originated in the United States, Italy and Spain and spanned the acute and convalescent phases of COVID-19. The material from the prospective study consisted of cDNA or gDNA derived from T cells, B-cell-depleted T cells, or PBMCs. Deeply sampled blood TCRbeta repertoires from subjects exposed to, actively infected with, or recovered from COVID-19 were included in the dataset. Where available, HLA class I and class II types were obtained from metadata supplied by the sample provider rather than from assay-based typing. Samples were obtained from the ongoing ImmuneRACE study (first 160 participants) and from some 1,200 subjects provided by 6 global collaborators. Nearly every sample came with metadata listing a de-identified subject ID, COVID-19 status, age in years and sex. The repertoires were made available in a free public database intended to serve as a resource for research on the immune response to SARS-CoV-2.

In Seattle, one collaborating source enrolled patients while the infection was active and tracked those patients longitudinally over the course of disease. The collaborating institutions used their own protocols to collect whole blood in K2EDTA tubes. For TCRbeta analysis, collaborator samples were shipped as frozen whole blood, as isolated PBMCs, or as DNA extracted from either sample type. The immunoSEQ Assay, a bias-controlled multiplex PCR, was used to amplify TCRbeta CDR3 regions from genomic DNA. As for how the authors treated the data: Nucleated cell counts per sample were estimated from amplification of reference gene primers within the assay. Sequence reads were collapsed and filtered to measure the absolute abundance of every unique TCRbeta CDR3 rearrangement. For each sample, productive Simpson clonality was calculated as the square root of Simpson's diversity index over productive rearrangements. The clones in this table, taken by TCRdb from immuneACCESS, are in-frame only. Not every clone is retained; where verified, under half of the shortfall comes from an unresolved V gene, and the cause of the rest is unknown. V, J and clone size are taken as reported in that table, and D and trimming were inferred from the DNA itself. Counted in this sample were roughly 150,000 clones; approximately 87% of them appeared once. The ten largest clones add up to over 9% of the sample.

What the research found in general, with its limitations: The quantity of clinical and demographic metadata differed by source and by participant and was supplied without curation.

On this clone itself: Its binding antigen is unknown. Base qualities are not at hand, and no much larger clone is one base apart.

From the germline V gene, CDR1 is MDHEN and CDR2 is SYDVKM. The CDR3 numbers 15 residues from cysteine through phenylalanine. Only the CDR3 region is kept as DNA, spanning 45 bases read in frame from base 1. V and J lose 1 base and 2 bases, and a span of 11 bases separates them. What was sequenced was peripheral blood. This clonotype was obtained from a woman aged 70-85 years with COVID-19, enrolled during active disease. Recombination joined TRBV28 with TRBJ1-2; the D gene cannot be resolved reliably. The DNA sequence is as follows: TGTGCCAGCAGTTTATACCGGGTTTACAACTATGGCTACACCTTC. It specifies CASSLYRVYNYGYTF.